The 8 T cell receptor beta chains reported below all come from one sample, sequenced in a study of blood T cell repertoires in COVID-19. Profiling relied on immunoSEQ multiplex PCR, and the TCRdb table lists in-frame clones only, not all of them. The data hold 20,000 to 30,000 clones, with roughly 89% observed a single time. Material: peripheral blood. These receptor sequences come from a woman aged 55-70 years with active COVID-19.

CDR3 amino acids: CAIQTGQETEAFF. The CDR3 region has the DNA TGTGCCATCCAGACAGGCCAGGAGACTGAAGCTTTCTTT. The chain has TRBV10-3 and TRBJ1-1; tentative D call: TRBD1 (6 bases). V was clipped by 8 bases and J by 5 bases, with 15 bases between them. CDR3 length: 13 amino acids. CDR1 ENHRY and CDR2 SYGVKD come from the germline V gene.

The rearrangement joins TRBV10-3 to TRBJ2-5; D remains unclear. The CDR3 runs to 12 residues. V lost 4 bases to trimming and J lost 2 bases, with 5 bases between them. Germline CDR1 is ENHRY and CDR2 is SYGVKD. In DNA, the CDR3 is TGTGCCATCAGTGGTTCACAAGAGACCCAGTACTTC. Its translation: CAISGSQETQYF.

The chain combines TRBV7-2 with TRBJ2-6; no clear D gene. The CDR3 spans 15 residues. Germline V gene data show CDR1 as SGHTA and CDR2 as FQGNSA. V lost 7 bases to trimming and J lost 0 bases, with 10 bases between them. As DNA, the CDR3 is TGTGCCAGCACCCCCGAGCTCTCTGGGGCCAACGTCCTGACTTTC. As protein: CASTPELSGANVLTF.

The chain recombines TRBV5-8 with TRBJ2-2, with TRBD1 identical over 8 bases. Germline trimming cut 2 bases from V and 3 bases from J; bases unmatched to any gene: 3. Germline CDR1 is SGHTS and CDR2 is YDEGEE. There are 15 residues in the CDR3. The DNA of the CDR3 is TGTGCCAGCAGCTTCCGGACAGGGTACACCGGGGAGCTGTTTTTT. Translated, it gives CASSFRTGYTGELFF.

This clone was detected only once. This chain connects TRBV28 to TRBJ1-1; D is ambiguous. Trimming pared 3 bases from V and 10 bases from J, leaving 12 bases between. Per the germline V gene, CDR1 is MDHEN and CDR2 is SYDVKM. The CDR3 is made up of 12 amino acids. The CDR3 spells CASSFPSAVAFF. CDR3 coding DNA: TGTGCCAGCAGTTTCCCGAGCGCCGTAGCTTTCTTT.

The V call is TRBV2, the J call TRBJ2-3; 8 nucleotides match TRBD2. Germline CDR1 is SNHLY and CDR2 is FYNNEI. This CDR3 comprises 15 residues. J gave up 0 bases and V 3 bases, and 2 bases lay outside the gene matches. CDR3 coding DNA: TGTGCCAGCAGTGACGAGCGGGGGAGCACAGATACGCAGTATTTT. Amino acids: CASSDERGSTDTQYF.

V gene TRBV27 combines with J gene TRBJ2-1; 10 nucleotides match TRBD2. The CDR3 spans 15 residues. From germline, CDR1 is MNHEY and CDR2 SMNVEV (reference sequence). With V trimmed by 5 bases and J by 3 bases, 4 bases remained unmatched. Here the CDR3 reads CASSPTSGDYNEQFF. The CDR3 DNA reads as TGTGCCAGCAGTCCAACTAGCGGGGACTACAATGAGCAGTTCTTC.

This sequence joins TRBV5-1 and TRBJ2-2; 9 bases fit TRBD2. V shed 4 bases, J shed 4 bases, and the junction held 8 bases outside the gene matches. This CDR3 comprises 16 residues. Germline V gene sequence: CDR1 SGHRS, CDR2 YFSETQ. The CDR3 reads CASSPRAGGATGELFF. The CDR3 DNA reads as TGCGCCAGCAGCCCACGGGCGGGAGGGGCCACCGGGGAGCTGTTTTTT.